The clone carrying this T cell receptor (beta chain) was detected only a few times. The antigen is unknown. These data belong to a study of Graves' ophthalmopathy and Graves' hyperthyroidism. Study observations and caveats: Detection in blood was also observed for most expanded thyroid clonotypes above 0.001 frequency.

The authors amplified TCR beta CDR3 regions, and they did so from RNA transcripts for repertoire sequencing. Following a first-round RT-PCR that used HTBI primers, a second-round multiplex PCR was carried out. TCRdb processed the multiplex PCR reads anew with MiXCR; each CDR3 protein has one entry. This table holds 620,000 or so distinct CDR3 sequences, approximately 21% found once. Stable hyperthyroidism meant no progression to ophthalmopathy within 18 months of follow-up. V was clipped by 8 bases and J by 6 bases, with 23 bases between them. The CDR3 extends over 15 amino acids. Germline V gene sequence: CDR1 MNHEY, CDR2 SMNVEV (reference sequence).

Sequencing input: peripheral blood. This sequence joins TRBV27 and TRBJ2-7; D remains unclear. The receptor comes from a woman younger than 35 with stable Graves' hyperthyroidism. Some clones in this sample may be carry-over from other donors' samples. The DNA for the CDR3 is TGTGCCAGCCTCCCCAAACAGAGGCCGCCGGGCGAGCAGTACTTC. Amino acid sequence: CASLPKQRPPGEQYF.